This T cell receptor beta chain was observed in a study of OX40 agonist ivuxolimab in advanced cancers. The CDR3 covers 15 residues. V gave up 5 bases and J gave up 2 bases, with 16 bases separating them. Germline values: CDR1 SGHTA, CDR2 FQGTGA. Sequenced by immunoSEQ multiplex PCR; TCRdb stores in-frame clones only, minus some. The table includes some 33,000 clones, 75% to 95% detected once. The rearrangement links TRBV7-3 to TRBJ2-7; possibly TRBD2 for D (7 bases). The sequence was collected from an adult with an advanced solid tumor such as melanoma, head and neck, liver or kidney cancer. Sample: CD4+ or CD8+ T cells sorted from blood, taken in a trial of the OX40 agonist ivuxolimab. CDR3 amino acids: CASSPEGGATYEQYF. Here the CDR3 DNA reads TGTGCCAGCAGCCCCGAGGGGGGGGCAACCTACGAGCAGTACTTC.